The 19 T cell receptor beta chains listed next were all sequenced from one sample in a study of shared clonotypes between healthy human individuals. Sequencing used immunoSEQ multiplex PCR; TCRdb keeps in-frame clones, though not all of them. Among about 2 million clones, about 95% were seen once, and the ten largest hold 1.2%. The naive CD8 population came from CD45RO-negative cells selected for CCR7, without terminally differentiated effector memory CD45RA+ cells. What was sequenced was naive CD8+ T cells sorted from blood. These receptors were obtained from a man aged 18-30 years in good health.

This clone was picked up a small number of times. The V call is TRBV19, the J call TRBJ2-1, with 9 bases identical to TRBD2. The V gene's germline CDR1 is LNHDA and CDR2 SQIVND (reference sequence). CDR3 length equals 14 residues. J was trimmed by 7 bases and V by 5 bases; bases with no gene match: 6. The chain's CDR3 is CASSWTSARNEQFF. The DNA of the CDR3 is TGTGCCAGTAGTTGGACTAGCGCCAGAAATGAGCAGTTCTTC.

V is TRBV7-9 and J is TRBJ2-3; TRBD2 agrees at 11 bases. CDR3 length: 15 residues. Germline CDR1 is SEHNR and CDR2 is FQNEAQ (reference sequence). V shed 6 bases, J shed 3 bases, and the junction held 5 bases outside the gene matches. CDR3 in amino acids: CASRHIAGGTDTQYF. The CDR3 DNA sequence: TGTGCCAGCAGGCATATAGCGGGAGGGACAGATACGCAGTATTTT.

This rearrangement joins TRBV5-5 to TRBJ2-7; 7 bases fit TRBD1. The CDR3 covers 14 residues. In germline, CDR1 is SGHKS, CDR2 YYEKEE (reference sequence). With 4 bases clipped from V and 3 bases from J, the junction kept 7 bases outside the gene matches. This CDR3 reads CASSTPGQSYEQYF. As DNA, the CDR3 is TGTGCCAGCAGCACGCCGGGACAGAGCTACGAGCAGTACTTC.

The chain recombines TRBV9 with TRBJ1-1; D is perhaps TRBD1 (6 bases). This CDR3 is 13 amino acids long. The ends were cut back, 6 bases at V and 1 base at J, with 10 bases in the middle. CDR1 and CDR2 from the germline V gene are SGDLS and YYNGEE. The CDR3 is CASTRGWNTEAFF. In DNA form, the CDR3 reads TGTGCCAGCACCAGGGGTTGGAACACTGAAGCTTTCTTT.

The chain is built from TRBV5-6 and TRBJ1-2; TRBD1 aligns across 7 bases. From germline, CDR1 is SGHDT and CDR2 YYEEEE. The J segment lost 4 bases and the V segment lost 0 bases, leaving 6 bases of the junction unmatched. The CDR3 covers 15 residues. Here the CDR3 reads CASSLVETGSYGYTF. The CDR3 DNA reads TGTGCCAGCAGCTTGGTCGAGACAGGGAGCTATGGCTACACCTTC. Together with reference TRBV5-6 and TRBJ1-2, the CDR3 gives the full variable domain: DAGVTQSPTHLIKTRGQQVTLRCSPKSGHDTVSWYQQALGQGPQFIFQYYEEEERQRGNFPDRFSGHQFPNYSSELNVNALLLGDSALYLCASSLVETGSYGYTFGSGTRLTVV.

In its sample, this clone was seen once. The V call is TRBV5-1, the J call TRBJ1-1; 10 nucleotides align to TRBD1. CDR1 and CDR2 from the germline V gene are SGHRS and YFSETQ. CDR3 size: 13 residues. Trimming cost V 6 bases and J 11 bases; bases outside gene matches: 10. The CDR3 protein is CASTGTGVDVAFF. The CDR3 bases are TGCGCCAGCACCGGGACAGGGGTTGATGTGGCTTTCTTT.

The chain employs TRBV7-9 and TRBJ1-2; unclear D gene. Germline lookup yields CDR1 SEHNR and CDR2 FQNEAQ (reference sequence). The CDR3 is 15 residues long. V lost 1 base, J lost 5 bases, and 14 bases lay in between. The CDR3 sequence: CASSLGDSWAYGYTF. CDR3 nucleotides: TGTGCCAGCAGCTTAGGGGATTCCTGGGCGTATGGCTACACCTTC. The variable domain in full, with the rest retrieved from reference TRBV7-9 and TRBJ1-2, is DTGVSQNPRHKITKRGQNVTFRCDPISEHNRLYWYRQTLGQGPEFLTYFQNEAQLEKSRLLSDRFSAERPKGSFSTLEIQRTEQGDSAMYLCASSLGDSWAYGYTFGSGTRLTVV.

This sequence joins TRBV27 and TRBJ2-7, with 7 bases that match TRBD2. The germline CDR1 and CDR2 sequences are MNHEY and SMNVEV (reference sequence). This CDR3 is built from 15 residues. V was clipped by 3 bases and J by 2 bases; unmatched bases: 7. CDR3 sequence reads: CASSFNLAAPYEQYF. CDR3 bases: TGTGCCAGCAGTTTTAATCTAGCGGCACCCTACGAGCAGTACTTC.

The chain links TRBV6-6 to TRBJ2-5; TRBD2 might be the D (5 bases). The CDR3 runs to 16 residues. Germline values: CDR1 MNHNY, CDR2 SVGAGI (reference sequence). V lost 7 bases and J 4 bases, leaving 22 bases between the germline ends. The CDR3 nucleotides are TGTGCCAGCACTTTCTCCCTTCGACCAGGAGGAGAGACCCAGTACTTC. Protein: CASTFSLRPGGETQYF.

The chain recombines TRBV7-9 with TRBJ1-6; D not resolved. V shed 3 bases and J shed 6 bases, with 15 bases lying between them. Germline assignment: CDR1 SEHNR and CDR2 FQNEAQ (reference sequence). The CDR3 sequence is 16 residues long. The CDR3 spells CASSFLRGRTNSPLHF. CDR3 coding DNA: TGTGCCAGCAGCTTCCTCCGAGGGCGTACTAATTCACCCCTCCACTTT.

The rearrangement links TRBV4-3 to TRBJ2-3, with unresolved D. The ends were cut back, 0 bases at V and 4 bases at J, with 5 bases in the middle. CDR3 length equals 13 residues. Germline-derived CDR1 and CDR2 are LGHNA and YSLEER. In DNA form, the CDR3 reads TGCGCCAGCAGCCAAGAAGGACCAGATACGCAGTATTTT. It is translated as CASSQEGPDTQYF.

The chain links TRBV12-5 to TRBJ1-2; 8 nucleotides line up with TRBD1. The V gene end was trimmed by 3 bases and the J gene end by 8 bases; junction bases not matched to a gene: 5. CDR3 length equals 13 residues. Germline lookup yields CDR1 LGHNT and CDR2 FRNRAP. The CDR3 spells CASGFAGGEGYTF. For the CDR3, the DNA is TGTGCTAGTGGTTTCGCAGGGGGCGAGGGCTACACCTTC.

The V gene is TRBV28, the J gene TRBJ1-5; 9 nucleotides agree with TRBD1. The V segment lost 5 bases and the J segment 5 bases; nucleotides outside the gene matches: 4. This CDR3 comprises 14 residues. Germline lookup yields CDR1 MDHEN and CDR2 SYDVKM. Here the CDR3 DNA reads TGTGCCAGCAGTCTGGGGACAGGGTATCAGCCCCAGCATTTT. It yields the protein CASSLGTGYQPQHF.

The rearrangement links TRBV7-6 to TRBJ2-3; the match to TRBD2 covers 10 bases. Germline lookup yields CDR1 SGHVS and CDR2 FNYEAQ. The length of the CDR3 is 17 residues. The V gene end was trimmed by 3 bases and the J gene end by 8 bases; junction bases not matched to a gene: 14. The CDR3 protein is CASSFDLGLAAPGTQYF. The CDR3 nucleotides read TGTGCCAGCAGCTTCGATCTCGGACTAGCGGCACCCGGTACGCAGTATTTT.

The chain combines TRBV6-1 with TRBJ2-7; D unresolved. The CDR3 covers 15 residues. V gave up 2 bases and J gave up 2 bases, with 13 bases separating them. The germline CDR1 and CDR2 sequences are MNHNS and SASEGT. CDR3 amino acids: CASSESPQLPYEQYF. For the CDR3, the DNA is TGTGCCAGCAGTGAAAGCCCACAGCTCCCCTACGAGCAGTACTTC.

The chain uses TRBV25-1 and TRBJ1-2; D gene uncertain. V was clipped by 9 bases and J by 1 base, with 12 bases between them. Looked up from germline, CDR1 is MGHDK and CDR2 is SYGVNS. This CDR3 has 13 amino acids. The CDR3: CASTLDGNYGYTF. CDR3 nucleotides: TGTGCCAGTACTCTAGATGGTAACTATGGCTACACCTTC.

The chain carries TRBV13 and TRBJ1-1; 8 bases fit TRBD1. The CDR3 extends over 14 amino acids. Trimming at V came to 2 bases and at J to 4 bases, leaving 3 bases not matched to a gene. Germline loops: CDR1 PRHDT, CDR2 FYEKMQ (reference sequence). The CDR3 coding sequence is TGTGCCAGCAGCTTACCAGGGGGCATCACTGAAGCTTTCTTT. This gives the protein CASSLPGGITEAFF.

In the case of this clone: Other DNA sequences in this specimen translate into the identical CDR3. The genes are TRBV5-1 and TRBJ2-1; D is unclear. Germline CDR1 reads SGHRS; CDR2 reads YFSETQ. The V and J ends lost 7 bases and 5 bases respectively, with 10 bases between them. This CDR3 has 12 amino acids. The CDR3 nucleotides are TGCGCCAGCCGCCCCGAGGACAATGAGCAGTTCTTC. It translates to CASRPEDNEQFF.

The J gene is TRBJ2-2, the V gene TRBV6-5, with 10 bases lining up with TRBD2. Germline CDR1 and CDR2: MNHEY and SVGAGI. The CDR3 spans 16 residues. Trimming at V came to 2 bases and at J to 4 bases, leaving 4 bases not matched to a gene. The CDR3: CASSYDTSGVTGELFF. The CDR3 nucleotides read TGTGCCAGCAGTTACGACACTAGCGGGGTCACCGGGGAGCTGTTTTTT.